These 25 T cell receptor beta chains were all obtained from the same sample, sequenced in a study of blood T cell repertoires in COVID-19. Here immunoSEQ multiplex PCR was the method, and the copy in TCRdb shows in-frame clones only, minus some. The sample consists of approximately 120,000 clones, just under 90% of them appearing once. Sample: peripheral blood. These receptors all come from a human donor in a cohort sampled during active COVID-19.

The gene calls are TRBV5-8 and TRBJ2-1; 9 positions agree with TRBD2. Trimming at V came to 0 bases and at J to 3 bases, leaving 1 base not matched to a gene. Per germline, CDR1 SGHTS and CDR2 YDEGEE. The CDR3 loop spans 15 amino acids. In DNA form, the CDR3 reads TGTGCCAGCAGCTTGGGACTAGCGGACTACAATGAGCAGTTCTTC. Translation: CASSLGLADYNEQFF.

V and J are TRBV5-1 and TRBJ1-2; D is possibly TRBD1 (5 bases). This CDR3 is built from 14 residues. V was shortened by 2 bases and J by 2 bases, with 10 bases between the two germline ends. Germline V gene data show CDR1 as SGHRS and CDR2 as YFSETQ. The CDR3 DNA sequence: TGCGCCAGCAGCTTAAACGACAGAAACTATGGCTACACCTTC. Its protein product is CASSLNDRNYGYTF.

The chain joins TRBV6-1 to TRBJ1-1, with D possibly TRBD1 on 6 matching bases. This CDR3 contains 14 residues. Trimming removed 1 base at V and 10 bases at J, with 16 bases between. In germline, CDR1 is MNHNS, CDR2 SASEGT. The CDR3 here is CASSEVGRGESAFF. The CDR3 DNA is TGTGCCAGCAGTGAAGTAGGCAGGGGAGAGTCAGCTTTCTTT.

This clone occurred once. V is TRBV7-3 and J is TRBJ2-3; 9 nucleotides agree with TRBD2. This CDR3 has 16 amino acids. CDR1 and CDR2 from the germline V gene are SGHTA and FQGTGA. The J segment lost 2 bases and the V segment lost 5 bases, leaving 8 bases of the junction unmatched. The CDR3 DNA is TGTGCCAGCAGCCCTCTGGGACTAGCCGACACAGATACGCAGTATTTT. This gives the protein CASSPLGLADTDTQYF.

The chain links TRBV12-3 or TRBV12-4 to TRBJ1-2; no clear D gene. CDR3 size: 13 residues. V lost 6 bases to trimming and J lost 4 bases, with 12 bases between them. CDR3 sequence reads: CASSRQVFYGYTF. CDR3 bases: TGTGCCAGCAGCCGTCAGGTATTCTATGGCTACACCTTC.

The chain has TRBV11-3 and TRBJ1-6; TRBD1 matches at 9 bases. CDR3 length: 14 amino acids. The germline V gene has CDR1 SGHNT and CDR2 YENEEA. The junction had 4 bases not matched to a gene; V was cut back by 8 bases and J by 5 bases. The CDR3 loop is CASRDRAHNSPLHF. In DNA form, the CDR3 reads TGTGCCAGCCGGGACAGGGCGCATAATTCACCCCTCCACTTT.

The rearrangement uses TRBV24-1 and TRBJ2-2; D possibly corresponds to TRBD1 (6 bases). This CDR3 comprises 14 residues. The V and J ends lost 7 bases and 1 base respectively, with 9 bases between them. The germline CDR1 and CDR2 sequences are KGHDR and SFDVKD. This chain's CDR3 is CATSQQGNTGELFF. CDR3 DNA: TGTGCCACCAGCCAACAGGGGAACACCGGGGAGCTGTTTTTT.

This rearrangement joins TRBV15 to TRBJ1-1; a possible D gene is TRBD1 (5 bases). From germline, CDR1 is LNHNV and CDR2 YYDKDF (reference sequence). The CDR3 totals 13 residues. Between the trimmed V and J ends, which lost 3 bases and 3 bases, there was a span of 8 bases. DNA of the CDR3: TGTGCCACCAGCAGCCAGGGTTACACTGAAGCTTTCTTT. Residues: CATSSQGYTEAFF.

J is TRBJ2-5 and V is TRBV7-9; TRBD2 matches 8 bases. The CDR3 length is 17 residues. The V gene end was trimmed by 5 bases and the J gene end by 1 base; junction bases not matched to a gene: 12. The V gene's germline CDR1 is SEHNR and CDR2 FQNEAQ (reference sequence). CDR3: CASSAPKGGGTQETQYF. The CDR3 nucleotides read TGTGCCAGCAGCGCCCCGAAGGGCGGGGGGACCCAAGAGACCCAGTACTTC.

The V and J genes are TRBV11-3 and TRBJ1-6; 9 nucleotides line up with TRBD1. J lost 4 bases, V lost 3 bases, and 4 bases had no gene match. Germline CDR1 and CDR2: SGHNT and YENEEA. The CDR3 has 16 amino acids. For the CDR3, the DNA is TGTGCCAGCAGCTTGGGACAGGGCACTTATAATTCACCCCTCCACTTT. Protein: CASSLGQGTYNSPLHF.

This chain links TRBV12-5 with TRBJ2-1; a possible D gene is TRBD1 (6 bases). V lost 4 bases, J lost 8 bases, and 6 bases lay in between. Germline-derived CDR1 and CDR2 are LGHNT and FRNRAP. CDR3 length: 11 amino acids. The CDR3 nucleotides read TGTGCTAGTGGTTACAGGGATGAGCAGTTCTTC. Its protein product is CASGYRDEQFF.

The CDR3 spells CASSGQGLAGGLSTDTQYF. CDR3 bases: TGTGCCAGCAGTGGTCAGGGACTAGCGGGGGGCTTGAGCACAGATACGCAGTATTTT. The chain links TRBV6-1 to TRBJ2-3; 15 nucleotides agree with TRBD2. This CDR3 region has 19 residues. Germline CDR1 and CDR2: MNHNS and SASEGT. V shed 4 bases and J 0 bases; nucleotides not matched to a gene: 8.

The V call is TRBV6-5, the J call TRBJ1-1; no clear D gene. This CDR3 region has 11 residues. Trimming removed 2 bases at V and 10 bases at J, with 8 bases between. From germline, CDR1 is MNHEY and CDR2 SVGAGI. The CDR3 loop is CASSYGRGAFF. The CDR3 bases are TGTGCCAGCAGTTACGGCCGTGGAGCTTTCTTT.

V is TRBV7-9 and J is TRBJ2-3; D is perhaps TRBD2 (5 bases). The CDR3 length is 16 residues. V was cut by 1 base and J by 1 base, with 12 bases left in between. Germline lookup yields CDR1 SEHNR and CDR2 FQNEAQ (reference sequence). CDR3 in amino acids: CASSLVASAGTDTQYF. Written as DNA, the CDR3 is TGTGCCAGCAGCTTAGTAGCGAGTGCTGGCACAGATACGCAGTATTTT.

The V gene is TRBV18, the J gene TRBJ1-2; 7 positions agree with TRBD1. Germline lookup yields CDR1 KGHSH and CDR2 LQKENI. There are 15 residues in the CDR3. V lost 3 bases to trimming and J lost 0 bases; unmatched junction nucleotides: 4. CDR3 region: CASSPGDRANYGYTF. CDR3 nucleotide sequence: TGTGCCAGCTCACCCGGGGACAGAGCTAACTATGGCTACACCTTC.

The V call is TRBV6-6, the J call TRBJ1-5, with 7 bases lining up with TRBD1. Germline CDR1 and CDR2: MNHNY and SVGAGI (reference sequence). The CDR3 is 16 amino acids. V lost 7 bases to trimming and J lost 0 bases; unmatched junction nucleotides: 9. CDR3 DNA sequence: TGTGCCAGCACAAAAGGGGGCAGCTTTAGCAATCAGCCCCAGCATTTT. Its protein is CASTKGGSFSNQPQHF.

The chain couples TRBV6-2 or TRBV6-3 to TRBJ1-1; D call uncertain. CDR3 length: 13 amino acids. Germline V gene sequence: CDR1 MNHEY, CDR2 SVGEGT. V gave up 2 bases and J gave up 10 bases, with 14 bases separating them. The CDR3 nucleotides read TGTGCCAGCAGTTACCACCGCTCCAGTGGAGCTTTCTTT. It yields the protein CASSYHRSSGAFF.

The chain recombines TRBV27 with TRBJ2-7; the D gene is possibly TRBD2 (5 bases). The CDR3 is 15 amino acids. Trimming shortened V by 6 bases and J by 7 bases, and 22 bases separated the two germline ends. Germline V gene data show CDR1 as MNHEY and CDR2 as SMNVEV (reference sequence). CDR3 residues: CASRPAGPPAGEQYF. In DNA form, the CDR3 reads TGTGCCAGCAGGCCTGCCGGGCCCCCCGCGGGTGAGCAGTACTTC.

This chain links TRBV6-4 with TRBJ2-3; TRBD1 matches at 12 bases. V was clipped by 4 bases and J by 3 bases; unmatched bases: 14. CDR1 and CDR2 from the germline V gene are MRHNA and SNTAGT. The CDR3 extends over 19 amino acids. In DNA form, the CDR3 reads TGTGCCAGCAGTGGCCAGCCTTTGGGGACAGGGGGCAGGACAGATACGCAGTATTTT. Its protein product is CASSGQPLGTGGRTDTQYF.

V gene TRBV5-1 combines with J gene TRBJ1-3; D unclear. This CDR3 comprises 15 residues. The V gene lost 0 bases and the J gene lost 4 bases, with 11 bases spanning the gap. Germline V gene lookup returns CDR1 SGHRS and CDR2 YFSETQ. The CDR3 DNA reads as TGCGCCAGCAGCTTGGACAGCCGTCTCGGAAACACCATATATTTT. It specifies CASSLDSRLGNTIYF.

CDR3 sequence (DNA): TGTGCCAGCAGCCCTATTACAGGGGGGGATGGCTACACCTTC. Translation gives CASSPITGGDGYTF. The rearrangement links TRBV27 to TRBJ1-2, with 8 bases fitting TRBD1. J lost 6 bases, V lost 6 bases, and 9 bases had no gene match. Germline values: CDR1 MNHEY, CDR2 SMNVEV (reference sequence). The CDR3 runs to 14 residues.

The chain links TRBV28 to TRBJ2-7; TRBD2 matches at 12 bases. The trim removed 3 bases at V and 2 bases at J, leaving 8 bases unmatched. The CDR3 extends over 17 amino acids. Germline V lookup: CDR1 MDHEN, CDR2 SYDVKM. The CDR3 here is CASSLTSGRGWAYEQYF. The CDR3, as DNA: TGTGCCAGCAGTTTGACTAGCGGGAGAGGTTGGGCCTACGAGCAGTACTTC.

The chain has TRBV9 and TRBJ2-3; TRBD1 matches at 7 bases. The germline CDR1 and CDR2 sequences are SGDLS and YYNGEE. The CDR3 is 16 amino acids. V shed 3 bases and J 4 bases; nucleotides not matched to a gene: 11. The CDR3 here is CASSGRTGPGSDTQYF. Written as DNA, the CDR3 is TGTGCCAGCAGCGGAAGGACAGGCCCGGGGTCAGATACGCAGTATTTT.

In its sample, this clone was seen once. The chain links TRBV19 to TRBJ2-3; D possibly corresponds to TRBD1 (6 bases). The CDR3 is 14 residues long. Per the germline V gene, CDR1 is LNHDA and CDR2 is SQIVND (reference sequence). Trimming removed 7 bases at V and 0 bases at J, with 11 bases between. The CDR3 loop is CASTDSTSTDTQYF. The DNA of the CDR3 is TGTGCCAGTACGGACAGTACGAGCACAGATACGCAGTATTTT.

The chain recombines TRBV6-5 with TRBJ2-7; a possible D gene is TRBD1 (6 bases). The germline gives CDR1 MNHEY, CDR2 SVGAGI. V lost 0 bases to trimming and J lost 2 bases, with 8 bases between them. This CDR3 has 14 amino acids. In DNA form, the CDR3 reads TGTGCCAGCAGTTACTCTAGGACAGCCTACGAGCAGTACTTC. This translates into CASSYSRTAYEQYF.